This T cell receptor (beta chain) was recovered during a study of human T cells and chemical hapten exposure. TCRdb reprocessed the RACE reads with MiXCR, giving one entry per CDR3 protein. The table has 180,000 or so distinct CDR3 sequences, roughly 30% seen once. Regarding the study as a whole: Following DPC sensitization, TCRs present above 1 in 1000 frequency showed no change.

This CDR3 region has 14 residues. The germline V gene encodes CDR1 LNHDA and CDR2 SQIVND (reference sequence). Trimming pared 7 bases from V and 1 base from J, leaving 11 bases between. Described time point: pre-sensitization, week 0. Sample treatment: therapeutic diphenylcyclopropenone sensitization with weekly scalp DPC. As for this clonotype: Its antigen is still unknown.

This specimen was whole blood, taken in connection with sensitization to the hapten diphenylcyclopropenone (DPC). The chain combines TRBV19 with TRBJ1-5; D possibly corresponds to TRBD1 (6 bases). The sequence derives from a woman in her 30s with alopecia areata. Some clones in this sample may be carry-over from other donors' samples. CDR3 in amino acids: CASNRVGSNQPQHF. CDR3 DNA sequence: TGTGCCAGTAACAGGGTAGGAAGCAATCAGCCCCAGCATTTT. Drawing the rest from reference TRBV19 and TRBJ1-5, the complete variable domain is DGGITQSPKYLFRKEGQNVTLSCEQNLNHDAMYWYRQDPGQGLRLIYYSQIVNDFQKGDIAEGYSVSREKKESFPLTVTSAQKNPTAFYLCASNRVGSNQPQHFGDGTRLSIL.